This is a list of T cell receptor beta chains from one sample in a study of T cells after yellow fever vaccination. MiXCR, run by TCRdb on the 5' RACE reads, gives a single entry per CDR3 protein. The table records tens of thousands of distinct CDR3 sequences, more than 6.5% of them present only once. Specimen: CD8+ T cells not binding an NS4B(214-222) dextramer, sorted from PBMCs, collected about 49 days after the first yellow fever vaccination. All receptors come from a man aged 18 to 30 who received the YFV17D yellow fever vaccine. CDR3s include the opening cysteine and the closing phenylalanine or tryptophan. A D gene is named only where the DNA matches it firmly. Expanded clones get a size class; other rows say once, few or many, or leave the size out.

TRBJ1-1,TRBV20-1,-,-,CSARDNSGREAFF,TGCAGTGCTAGAGATAATTCAGGACGTGAAGCTTTCTTT
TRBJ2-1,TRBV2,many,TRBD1,CASSSGTGGFDEQFF,TGTGCCAGCAGTTCCGGGACAGGGGGGTTCGATGAGCAGTTCTTC
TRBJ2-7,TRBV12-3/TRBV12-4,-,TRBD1,CASSLALKTGDEQYF,TGTGCCAGCAGTTTAGCGCTAAAGACAGGGGACGAGCAGTACTTC
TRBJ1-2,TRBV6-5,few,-,CASSSSTVYGYTF,TGTGCCAGCAGTTCGTCGACCGTCTATGGCTACACCTTC
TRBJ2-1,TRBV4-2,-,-,CASSHLELGGMYNEQFF,TGTGCCAGCAGCCACTTAGAGCTGGGGGGCATGTACAATGAGCAGTTCTTC
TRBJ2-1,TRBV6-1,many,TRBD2,CASRTRASGPNSEQFF,TGTGCCAGCAGAACCCGAGCTAGCGGACCTAATTCTGAGCAGTTCTTC
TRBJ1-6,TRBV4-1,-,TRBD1,CASSRQGLGDSPLHF,TGCGCCAGCAGCCGACAGGGACTGGGAGACTCACCCCTCCACTTT
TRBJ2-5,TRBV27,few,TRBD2,CASRVLAGGPETQYF,TGTGCCAGCAGAGTACTAGCGGGGGGGCCAGAGACCCAGTACTTC
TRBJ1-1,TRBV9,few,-,CASSVVEGSEAFF,TGTGCCAGCAGCGTAGTCGAAGGAAGTGAAGCTTTCTTT
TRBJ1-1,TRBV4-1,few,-,CASSPRLLNTEAFF,TGCGCCAGCAGCCCCCGACTGCTGAACACTGAAGCTTTCTTT
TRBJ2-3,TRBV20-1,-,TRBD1,CCAREQGASTDTQYF,TGCTGTGCTAGGGAACAGGGGGCTAGCACAGATACGCAGTATTTT
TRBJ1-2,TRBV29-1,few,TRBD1,CSVGGQGTPSRGYTF,TGCAGCGTTGGAGGACAGGGGACCCCGTCGCGTGGCTACACCTTC
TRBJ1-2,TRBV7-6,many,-,CASSPGTPTSGYTF,TGTGCCAGCAGCCCCGGGACACCGACTTCGGGCTACACCTTC
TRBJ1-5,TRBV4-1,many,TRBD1,CASSPGQGLNQPQHF,TGCGCCAGCAGCCCGGGACAGGGGCTCAATCAGCCCCAGCATTTT
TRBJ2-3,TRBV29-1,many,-,CSVESGAPQDTQYF,TGCAGCGTTGAATCCGGGGCCCCCCAAGATACGCAGTATTTT
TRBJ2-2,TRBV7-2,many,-,CASSLLRGNTGELFF,TGTGCCAGCAGCTTGCTCCGGGGGAACACCGGGGAGCTGTTTTTT
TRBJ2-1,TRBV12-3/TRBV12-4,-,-,CASSPDIMRNEQFF,TGTGCCAGCAGTCCTGACATAATGAGGAATGAGCAGTTCTTC
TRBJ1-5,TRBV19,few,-,CASSIGGVHQPQHF,TGTGCCAGTAGTATAGGGGGTGTACACCAGCCCCAGCATTTT
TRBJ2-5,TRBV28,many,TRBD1,CASSFGSGGSQETQYF,TGTGCCAGCAGTTTCGGGTCAGGGGGATCCCAAGAGACCCAGTACTTC
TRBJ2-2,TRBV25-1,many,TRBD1,CASSDRGHTGELFF,TGTGCCAGCAGTGACAGGGGGCACACCGGGGAGCTGTTTTTT
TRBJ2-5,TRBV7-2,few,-,CASSLAFIGVRGSETQYF,TGTGCCAGCAGCTTAGCGTTTATCGGGGTACGGGGGTCAGAGACCCAGTACTTC
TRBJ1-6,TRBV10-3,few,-,CAISGSEGHRGSPLHF,TGTGCCATCAGTGGGTCCGAGGGACACCGGGGTTCACCCCTCCACTTT
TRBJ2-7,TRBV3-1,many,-,CASSPMGGAYEQYF,TGTGCCAGCAGCCCAATGGGGGGTGCCTACGAGCAGTACTTC
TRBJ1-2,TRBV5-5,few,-,CASSLRPGAVLGGYTF,TGTGCCAGCAGCTTGCGACCAGGGGCCGTCCTCGGGGGCTACACCTTC
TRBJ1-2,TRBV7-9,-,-,CASSADGGGTSGYTF,TGTGCCAGCAGCGCGGACGGTGGGGGGACTTCTGGCTACACCTTC
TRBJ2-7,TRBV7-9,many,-,CASSWGSPYEQYF,TGTGCCAGCAGCTGGGGTTCCCCCTACGAGCAGTACTTC
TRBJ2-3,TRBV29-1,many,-,CSVEEGSTDTQYF,TGCAGCGTTGAAGAGGGGAGCACAGATACGCAGTATTTT
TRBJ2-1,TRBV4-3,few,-,CASSPETVYNEQFF,TGCGCCAGCAGCCCCGAGACAGTCTACAATGAGCAGTTCTTC
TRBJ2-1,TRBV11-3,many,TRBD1,CASSDGTGPNYNEQFF,TGTGCCAGCAGCGACGGGACAGGTCCTAATTACAATGAGCAGTTCTTC
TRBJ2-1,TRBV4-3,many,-,CASSQDSGVGDNEQFF,TGCGCCAGCAGCCAAGATTCCGGGGTTGGGGACAATGAGCAGTTCTTC
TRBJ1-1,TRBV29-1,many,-,CSARLNTEAFF,TGCAGCGCCCGGTTGAACACTGAAGCTTTCTTT
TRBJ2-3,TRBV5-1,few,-,CASGALTPTDTQYF,TGCGCCAGCGGCGCTCTAACCCCCACAGATACGCAGTATTTT
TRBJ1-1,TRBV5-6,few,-,CASSLGQGIAEAFF,TGTGCCAGCAGCTTGGGCCAGGGGATCGCTGAAGCTTTCTTT
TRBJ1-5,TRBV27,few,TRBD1,CASSPTGAGQPQHF,TGTGCCAGCAGTCCGACAGGGGCGGGTCAGCCCCAGCATTTT
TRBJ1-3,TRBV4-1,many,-,CASSQMALGNTIYF,TGCGCCAGCAGCCAAATGGCGTTGGGAAACACCATATATTTT
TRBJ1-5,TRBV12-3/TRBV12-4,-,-,CASSPGTRWGQPQHF,TGTGCCAGCAGTCCGGGGACCCGCTGGGGTCAGCCCCAGCATTTT
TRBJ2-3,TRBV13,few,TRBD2,CASSGGLAGGHRDTQYF,TGTGCCAGCAGCGGAGGACTAGCGGGGGGCCATCGAGATACGCAGTATTTT
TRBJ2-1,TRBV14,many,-,CASSPTLSSYNEQFF,TGTGCCAGCAGCCCGACTCTTAGCTCCTACAATGAGCAGTTCTTC
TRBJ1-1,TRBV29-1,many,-,CSVEAGNTEAFF,TGCAGCGTTGAAGCAGGGAACACTGAAGCTTTCTTT